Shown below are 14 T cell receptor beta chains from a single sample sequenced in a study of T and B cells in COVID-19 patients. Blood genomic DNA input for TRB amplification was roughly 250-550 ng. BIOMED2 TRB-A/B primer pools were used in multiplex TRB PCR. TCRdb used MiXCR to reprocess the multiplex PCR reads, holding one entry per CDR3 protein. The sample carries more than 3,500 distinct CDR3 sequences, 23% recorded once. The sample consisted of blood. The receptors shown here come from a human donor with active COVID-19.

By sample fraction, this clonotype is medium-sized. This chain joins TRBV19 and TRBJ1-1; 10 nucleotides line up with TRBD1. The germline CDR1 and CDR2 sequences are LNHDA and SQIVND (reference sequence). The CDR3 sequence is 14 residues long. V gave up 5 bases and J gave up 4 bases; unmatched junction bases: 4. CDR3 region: CASSLRQGATEAFF. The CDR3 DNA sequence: TGTGCCAGTAGTCTACGACAGGGGGCCACTGAAGCTTTCTTT.

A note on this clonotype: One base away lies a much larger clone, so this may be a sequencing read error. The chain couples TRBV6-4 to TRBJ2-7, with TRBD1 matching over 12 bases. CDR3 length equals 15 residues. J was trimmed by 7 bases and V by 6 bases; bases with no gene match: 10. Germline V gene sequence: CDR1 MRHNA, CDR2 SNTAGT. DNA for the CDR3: TGTGCCAGCAGCCAAACCGGGACAGGGGGCGATGAGCAGTACTTC. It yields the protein CASSQTGTGGDEQYF.

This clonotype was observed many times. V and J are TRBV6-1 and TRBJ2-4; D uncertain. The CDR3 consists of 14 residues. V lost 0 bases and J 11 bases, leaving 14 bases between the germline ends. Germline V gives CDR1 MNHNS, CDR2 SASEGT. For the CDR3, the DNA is TGTGCCAGCAGTGAAGCGAACTGGCGACCCGTTCAGTACTTC. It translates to CASSEANWRPVQYF.

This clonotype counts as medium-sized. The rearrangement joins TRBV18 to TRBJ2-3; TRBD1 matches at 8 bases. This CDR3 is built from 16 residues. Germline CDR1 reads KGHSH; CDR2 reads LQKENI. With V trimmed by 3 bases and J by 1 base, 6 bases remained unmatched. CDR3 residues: CASSPGQGRGTDTQYF. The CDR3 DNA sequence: TGTGCCAGCTCACCCGGACAGGGAAGAGGCACAGATACGCAGTATTTT.

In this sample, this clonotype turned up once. CDR3 amino acids: CASRDRGGQPNYGYTF. The CDR3 DNA sequence: TGTGCCAGTAGGGACAGGGGAGGTCAGCCTAACTATGGCTACACCTTC. The V call is TRBV19, the J call TRBJ1-2; TRBD1 matches 9 bases. Per germline, CDR1 LNHDA and CDR2 SQIVND (reference sequence). Trimming cost V 6 bases and J 0 bases; bases outside gene matches: 8. CDR3 length: 16 amino acids.

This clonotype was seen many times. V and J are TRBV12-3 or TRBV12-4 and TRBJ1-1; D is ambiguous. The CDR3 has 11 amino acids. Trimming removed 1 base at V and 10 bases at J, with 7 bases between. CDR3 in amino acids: CASSLGRAAFF. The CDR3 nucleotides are TGTGCCAGCAGTTTAGGGAGGGCAGCTTTCTTT.

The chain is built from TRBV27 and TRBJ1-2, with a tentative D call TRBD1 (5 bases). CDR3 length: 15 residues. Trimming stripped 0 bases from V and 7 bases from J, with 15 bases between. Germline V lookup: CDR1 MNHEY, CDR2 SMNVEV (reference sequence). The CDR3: CASSLSGGVGGGYTF. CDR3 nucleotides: TGTGCCAGCAGTTTATCGGGGGGGGTTGGCGGTGGCTACACCTTC.

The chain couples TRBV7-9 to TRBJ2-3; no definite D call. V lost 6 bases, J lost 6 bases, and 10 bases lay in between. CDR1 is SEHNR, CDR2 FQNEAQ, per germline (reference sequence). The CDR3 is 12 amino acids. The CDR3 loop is CASSTSRDTQYF. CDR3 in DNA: TGTGCCAGCAGTACCAGCCGCGATACGCAGTATTTT.

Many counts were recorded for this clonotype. The CDR3 coding sequence is TGTGCCAGCAGCCGGGAGACCCAGTACTTC. Translated: CASSRETQYF. The rearrangement uses TRBV14 and TRBJ2-5; unclear D gene. Germline CDR1 reads SGHDN; CDR2 reads FVKESK. V lost 4 bases to trimming and J lost 5 bases, with 2 bases between them. The CDR3 extends over 10 amino acids.

This CDR3 is CASSRDRGGTEAFF. The CDR3 DNA is TGCGCCAGCAGCCGGGACAGGGGTGGCACTGAAGCTTTCTTT. V usage is TRBV5-1 and J usage is TRBJ1-1; 10 positions agree with TRBD1. Germline CDR1 and CDR2: SGHRS and YFSETQ. CDR3 size: 14 residues. The J segment lost 4 bases and the V segment lost 4 bases, leaving 4 bases of the junction unmatched.

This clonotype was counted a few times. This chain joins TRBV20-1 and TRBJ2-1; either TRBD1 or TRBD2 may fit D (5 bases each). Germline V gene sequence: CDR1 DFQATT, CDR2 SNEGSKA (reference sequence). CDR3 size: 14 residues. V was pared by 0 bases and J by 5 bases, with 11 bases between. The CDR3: CSARDPRGNNEQFF. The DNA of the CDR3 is TGCAGTGCTAGAGACCCGAGGGGAAACAATGAGCAGTTCTTC.

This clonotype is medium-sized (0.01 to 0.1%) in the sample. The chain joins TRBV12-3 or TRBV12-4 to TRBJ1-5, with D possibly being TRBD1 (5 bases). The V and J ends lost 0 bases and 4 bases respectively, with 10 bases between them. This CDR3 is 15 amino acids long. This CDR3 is CASSLASYRNQPQHF. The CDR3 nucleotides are TGTGCCAGCAGTTTAGCCTCCTACAGGAATCAGCCCCAGCATTTT.

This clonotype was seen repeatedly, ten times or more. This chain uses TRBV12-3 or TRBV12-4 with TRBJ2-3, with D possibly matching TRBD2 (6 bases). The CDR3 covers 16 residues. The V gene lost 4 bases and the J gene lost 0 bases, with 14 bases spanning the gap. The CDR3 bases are TGTGCCAGCAGTTCGAGCCCGGGACTGAGCACAGATACGCAGTATTTT. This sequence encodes CASSSSPGLSTDTQYF.

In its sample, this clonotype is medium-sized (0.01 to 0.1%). The CDR3 nucleotides read TGTGCCAGCTCACCGGCCGGGGCGGACTATGGCTACACCTTC. Protein: CASSPAGADYGYTF. V gene TRBV18 combines with J gene TRBJ1-2; a weak D match, TRBD1 (5 bases). The CDR3 sequence is 14 residues long. Germline lookup yields CDR1 KGHSH and CDR2 LQKENI. V was trimmed by 3 bases and J by 3 bases, leaving 11 bases between them.